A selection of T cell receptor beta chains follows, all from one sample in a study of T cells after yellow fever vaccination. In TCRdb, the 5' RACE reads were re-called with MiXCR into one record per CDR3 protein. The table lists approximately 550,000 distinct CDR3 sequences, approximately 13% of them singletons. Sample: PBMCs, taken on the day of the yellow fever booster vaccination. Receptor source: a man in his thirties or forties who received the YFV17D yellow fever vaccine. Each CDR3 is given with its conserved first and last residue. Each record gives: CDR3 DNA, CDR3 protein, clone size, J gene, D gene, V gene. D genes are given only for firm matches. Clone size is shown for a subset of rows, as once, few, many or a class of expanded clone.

CDR3 DNA: TGTGCCAGCAGCTCGACGACAGGGCGGAACACTGAAGCTTTCTTT
CDR3 protein: CASSSTTGRNTEAFF
clone size: -
J gene: TRBJ1-1
D gene: TRBD1
V gene: TRBV7-9

CDR3 DNA: TGCGCCAGCAGCTTTGTCACAGGGACTCCCGGCGCCTACGAGCAGTACTTC
CDR3 protein: CASSFVTGTPGAYEQYF
clone size: few
J gene: TRBJ2-7
D gene: -
V gene: TRBV5-1

CDR3 DNA: TGTGCCAGCAGTGACTCTGACACAGATACGCAGTATTTT
CDR3 protein: CASSDSDTDTQYF
clone size: few
J gene: TRBJ2-3
D gene: -
V gene: TRBV6-4

CDR3 DNA: TGTGCCAGCAGTTACACTTCGGGCACTGAAGCTTTCTTT
CDR3 protein: CASSYTSGTEAFF
clone size: -
J gene: TRBJ1-1
D gene: -
V gene: TRBV6-5

CDR3 DNA: TGTGCCAGCAGTTTACAACGGCAGAACACCGGGGAGCTGTTTTTT
CDR3 protein: CASSLQRQNTGELFF
clone size: few
J gene: TRBJ2-2
D gene: -
V gene: TRBV6-5

CDR3 DNA: TGTGCCAGCAGGGGGACTAGCGGTAGAAATGAGCAGTTCTTC
CDR3 protein: CASRGTSGRNEQFF
clone size: -
J gene: TRBJ2-1
D gene: TRBD2
V gene: TRBV2

CDR3 DNA: TGCGCCAGCAGCCAAGTCCTGGGGGGACCCTACGAGCAGTACTTC
CDR3 protein: CASSQVLGGPYEQYF
clone size: -
J gene: TRBJ2-7
D gene: -
V gene: TRBV4-3

CDR3 DNA: TGTGCCAGCGCCCTCAGGACTAGCGGGAGGTTCCAAGAGACCCAGTACTTC
CDR3 protein: CASALRTSGRFQETQYF
clone size: few
J gene: TRBJ2-5
D gene: TRBD2
V gene: TRBV27

CDR3 DNA: TGTGCCAGCAGCTCATCAACAGGGAGTCAGCCCCAGCATTTT
CDR3 protein: CASSSSTGSQPQHF
clone size: -
J gene: TRBJ1-5
D gene: -
V gene: TRBV7-2

CDR3 DNA: TGTGCCAGCAGTCTAAGACAGGGCTGGGATACGCAGTATTTT
CDR3 protein: CASSLRQGWDTQYF
clone size: -
J gene: TRBJ2-3
D gene: TRBD1
V gene: TRBV11-2

CDR3 DNA: TGTGCCATCACAAGGACAGACACAAACACTGAAGCTTTCTTT
CDR3 protein: CAITRTDTNTEAFF
clone size: few
J gene: TRBJ1-1
D gene: -
V gene: TRBV10-3

CDR3 DNA: TGTGCCAGCAGCTTACAGTCAACCTACGAGCAGTACTTC
CDR3 protein: CASSLQSTYEQYF
clone size: -
J gene: TRBJ2-7
D gene: -
V gene: TRBV7-9

CDR3 DNA: TGCAGTGCTAGAGTCAGCGGGAGGGTGTCGGGTGAGCAGTACTTC
CDR3 protein: CSARVSGRVSGEQYF
clone size: few
J gene: TRBJ2-7
D gene: TRBD2
V gene: TRBV20-1

CDR3 DNA: TGTGCCAGTAGCATCAGAAGTTCAGCGAACACTGAAGCTTTCTTT
CDR3 protein: CASSIRSSANTEAFF
clone size: few
J gene: TRBJ1-1
D gene: -
V gene: TRBV19

CDR3 DNA: TGTGCCAGCAGCTTGGGACAGGGCTTTGGTCAGCCCCAGCATTTT
CDR3 protein: CASSLGQGFGQPQHF
clone size: few
J gene: TRBJ1-5
D gene: TRBD1
V gene: TRBV5-5

CDR3 DNA: TGCAGCGTTGAATCCGGGACAGATATCACCGGGGAGCTGTTTTTT
CDR3 protein: CSVESGTDITGELFF
clone size: few
J gene: TRBJ2-2
D gene: TRBD1
V gene: TRBV29-1

CDR3 DNA: TGTGCCATCAGTGAGTCGAAGGCAGGGGCAGGTCAGCCCCAGCATTTT
CDR3 protein: CAISESKAGAGQPQHF
clone size: -
J gene: TRBJ1-5
D gene: -
V gene: TRBV10-3

CDR3 DNA: TGTGCGGGGGGTGCTAGCGGGAGGGCCCGGGTTAATGAGCAGTTCTTC
CDR3 protein: CAGGASGRARVNEQFF
clone size: -
J gene: TRBJ2-1
D gene: TRBD2
V gene: TRBV10-3

CDR3 DNA: TGTGCCAGCAGTTACTCTCGGAGGGGTAATGAGCAGTTCTTC
CDR3 protein: CASSYSRRGNEQFF
clone size: -
J gene: TRBJ2-1
D gene: -
V gene: TRBV6-2/TRBV6-3

CDR3 DNA: TGCAGTGCTGCCAACTTCCGAGAGACCGGGGAGCTGTTTTTT
CDR3 protein: CSAANFRETGELFF
clone size: few
J gene: TRBJ2-2
D gene: -
V gene: TRBV20-1

CDR3 DNA: TGTGCCAGCACCCTGGGGGCAGGGGATTTGTCACCCCTCCACTTT
CDR3 protein: CASTLGAGDLSPLHF
clone size: many
J gene: TRBJ1-6
D gene: -
V gene: TRBV7-9

CDR3 DNA: TGTGCCAGCAGTTACTTCAGCGGGTACGAGCAGTACTTC
CDR3 protein: CASSYFSGYEQYF
clone size: few
J gene: TRBJ2-7
D gene: -
V gene: TRBV6-5

CDR3 DNA: TGTGCCAGCAGTCCATCTAGCGGGAGGATCGGATACGAGCAGTACTTC
CDR3 protein: CASSPSSGRIGYEQYF
clone size: -
J gene: TRBJ2-7
D gene: TRBD2
V gene: TRBV6-1

CDR3 DNA: TGCGCCAGCAGTGAGGCGACTCTCGCGCGCGGGGAGCTGTTTTTT
CDR3 protein: CASSEATLARGELFF
clone size: -
J gene: TRBJ2-2
D gene: -
V gene: TRBV10-2

CDR3 DNA: TGTGCCAGCAACCCACCGGGACTAGCGGGAGGTACCAAGAGACCCCCGTACTTC
CDR3 protein: CASNPPGLAGGTKRPPYF
clone size: -
J gene: TRBJ2-5
D gene: TRBD2
V gene: TRBV11-2

CDR3 DNA: TGTGCCAGCAGCTTACAGGGGGCCCTGAACACTGAAGCTTTCTTT
CDR3 protein: CASSLQGALNTEAFF
clone size: many
J gene: TRBJ1-1
D gene: TRBD1
V gene: TRBV7-9

CDR3 DNA: TGCGCCAGCCCTCTCTTGGGCGAGCAGTACTTC
CDR3 protein: CASPLLGEQYF
clone size: -
J gene: TRBJ2-7
D gene: -
V gene: TRBV23-1

CDR3 DNA: TGTGCCAGCAGCCTACCTAGCGGGACTAGAGATACGCAGTATTTT
CDR3 protein: CASSLPSGTRDTQYF
clone size: -
J gene: TRBJ2-3
D gene: TRBD2
V gene: TRBV7-2

CDR3 DNA: TGCAGTCCAGCGACGACTAGCGGGAGAAGGGAGACCCAGTACTTC
CDR3 protein: CSPATTSGRRETQYF
clone size: -
J gene: TRBJ2-5
D gene: TRBD2
V gene: TRBV20-1

CDR3 DNA: TGCGCCAGCAGAGTCTTGCAGGGTAGGAATGAAGCTTTCTTT
CDR3 protein: CASRVLQGRNEAFF
clone size: -
J gene: TRBJ1-1
D gene: -
V gene: TRBV5-1

CDR3 DNA: TGTGCCAGCAGCTTAACCGGGACAGGAGGTACAGATACGCAGTATTTT
CDR3 protein: CASSLTGTGGTDTQYF
clone size: -
J gene: TRBJ2-3
D gene: TRBD1
V gene: TRBV7-3

CDR3 DNA: TGTGCCAGCAGCCCCCCAGGGGGGACTACAGATACGCAGTATTTT
CDR3 protein: CASSPPGGTTDTQYF
clone size: -
J gene: TRBJ2-3
D gene: -
V gene: TRBV9

CDR3 DNA: TGTGCCAGCAGGGCGACGTCCGCCTACGAGCAGTACTTC
CDR3 protein: CASRATSAYEQYF
clone size: -
J gene: TRBJ2-7
D gene: -
V gene: TRBV6-2/TRBV6-3

CDR3 DNA: TGTGCCAGCAGCTCCCGGACTAGCGGGAGGGCCTACACCGGGGAGCTGTTTTTT
CDR3 protein: CASSSRTSGRAYTGELFF
clone size: -
J gene: TRBJ2-2
D gene: TRBD2
V gene: TRBV11-2

CDR3 DNA: TGTGCCAGCAGCGGTAGGGGGTACAATGAGCAGTTCTTC
CDR3 protein: CASSGRGYNEQFF
clone size: -
J gene: TRBJ2-1
D gene: -
V gene: TRBV7-9

CDR3 DNA: TGCAGTGCTGAATACCCGGGACTACTTAATGAGCAGTTCTTC
CDR3 protein: CSAEYPGLLNEQFF
clone size: few
J gene: TRBJ2-1
D gene: TRBD2
V gene: TRBV20-1

CDR3 DNA: TGTGCCAGCAGTGTTTGGCGCGGGACCCAAGAGACCCAGTACTTC
CDR3 protein: CASSVWRGTQETQYF
clone size: few
J gene: TRBJ2-5
D gene: -
V gene: TRBV27

CDR3 DNA: TGTGCCAGCAGCTTAGAACGGGATAATTCACCCCTCCACTTT
CDR3 protein: CASSLERDNSPLHF
clone size: -
J gene: TRBJ1-6
D gene: -
V gene: TRBV7-2

CDR3 DNA: TGTGCGATAGCGGATCTCACAGATACGCAGTATTTT
CDR3 protein: CAIADLTDTQYF
clone size: -
J gene: TRBJ2-3
D gene: -
V gene: TRBV7-7

CDR3 DNA: TGTGCCAGCAGCTCCGACAGGGTCTCACCCCTCCACTTT
CDR3 protein: CASSSDRVSPLHF
clone size: few
J gene: TRBJ1-6
D gene: TRBD1
V gene: TRBV11-2

CDR3 DNA: TGTACCAGCAGTTTTCAGCGAGGGGCCCAGTACTTC
CDR3 protein: CTSSFQRGAQYF
clone size: -
J gene: TRBJ2-5
D gene: -
V gene: TRBV12-3/TRBV12-4

CDR3 DNA: TGTGCCAGCAGCCAAGACGGGGCCTTAACCGAGGGCACCGGGGAGCTGTTTTTT
CDR3 protein: CASSQDGALTEGTGELFF
clone size: -
J gene: TRBJ2-2
D gene: -
V gene: TRBV3-1

CDR3 DNA: TGTGCCAGCAGCTTCTCAGCGGGAGGGCAGTACTTC
CDR3 protein: CASSFSAGGQYF
clone size: few
J gene: TRBJ2-7
D gene: TRBD2
V gene: TRBV7-6